These T cell receptor beta chains were read from a single sample in a study of regulatory T cells in long-lasting Graves disease. TCRdb redid the calling of the multiplex PCR reads with MiXCR, one entry per CDR3 protein. The data show some 320,000 distinct CDR3 sequences, with approximately 20% seen just once and about 39% held by the top ten. The sample was peripheral blood mononuclear cells (PBMCs), taken at new diagnosis, from a patient treated with antithyroid drugs. The origin of the receptors is a female donor with Graves disease. The CDR3 runs from the conserved cysteine through the conserved F or W. D genes are given only for firm matches. Expanded clones are given a class, and other clones once, few, many or no size at all.

.	.	TRBV29-1	TRBJ2-3	CSVEVPLGSTDTQYF	TGCAGCGTTGAGGTTCCTCTAGGGAGCACAGATACGCAGTATTTT
many	.	TRBV9	TRBJ2-7	CASSVGGTGYEQYF	TGTGCCAGCAGCGTAGGAGGGACGGGCTACGAGCAGTACTTC
many	.	TRBV19	TRBJ2-6	CASEASGANVLTF	TGTGCCAGTGAAGCCTCTGGGGCCAACGTCCTGACTTTC
many	.	TRBV2	TRBJ1-1	CASRVGASNTEAFF	TGTGCCAGCAGGGTCGGGGCCTCGAACACTGAAGCTTTCTTT
many	.	TRBV30	TRBJ2-2	CAWRRGGSGELFF	TGTGCCTGGAGGCGAGGGGGGTCTGGGGAGCTGTTTTTT
many	TRBD2	TRBV20-1	TRBJ2-1	CSAFPSGPYNEQFF	TGCAGTGCTTTCCCTAGCGGCCCCTACAATGAGCAGTTCTTC
many	.	TRBV28	TRBJ2-5	CASSVSDTLFGETQYF	TGTGCCAGCAGTGTCAGTGACACTCTCTTCGGTGAGACCCAGTACTTC
many	.	TRBV20-1	TRBJ2-3	CSARLSREHPDTQYF	TGCAGTGCCAGGCTGTCGAGGGAGCATCCAGATACGCAGTATTTT
.	TRBD2	TRBV19	TRBJ2-1	CASSIRRTSGSSEQFF	TGTGCCAGTAGTATTCGCAGGACTAGCGGGAGCAGTGAGCAGTTCTTC
many	TRBD1	TRBV19	TRBJ1-5	CASKGVRQGGSNQPQHF	TGTGCCAGCAAAGGGGTACGACAGGGAGGGAGCAATCAGCCCCAGCATTTT
many	TRBD1	TRBV7-9	TRBJ1-2	CASSFPGQAQRYTF	TGTGCCAGCAGCTTCCCGGGACAGGCTCAACGCTACACCTTC
many	.	TRBV10-1	TRBJ1-2	CASSGGRLYGYTF	TGCGCCAGCAGTGGGGGTAGGCTTTATGGCTACACCTTC
few	.	TRBV18	TRBJ2-1	CASSPWTGLYNEQFF	TGTGCCAGCTCACCCTGGACAGGACTATACAATGAGCAGTTCTTC
many	.	TRBV28	TRBJ1-2	CASSSTAQGEGYGYTF	TGTGCCAGCAGTTCTACCGCACAGGGTGAAGGGTATGGCTACACCTTC
many	.	TRBV7-9	TRBJ2-2	CASSLAGDTGELFF	TGTGCCAGCAGCTTAGCGGGAGACACCGGGGAGCTGTTTTTT
many	.	TRBV12-3/TRBV12-4	TRBJ1-1	CASSQADRYTEAFF	TGTGCCAGCAGCCAGGCTGACAGGTACACTGAAGCTTTCTTT
many	TRBD1	TRBV24-1	TRBJ2-5	CATSESGGLPETQYF	TGTGCCACCAGTGAATCAGGGGGTCTGCCAGAGACCCAGTACTTC
many	.	TRBV19	TRBJ2-2	CASSTRDLTAGTGELFF	TGTGCCAGTAGTACCCGGGACCTCACCGCGGGGACCGGGGAGCTGTTTTTT
many	TRBD1	TRBV12-3/TRBV12-4	TRBJ1-6	CASSLAQGATSPLHF	TGTGCCAGCAGTTTAGCGCAGGGGGCGACTTCACCCCTCCACTTT
many	.	TRBV28	TRBJ2-7	CASCPGTPYEQYF	TGTGCCAGCTGTCCCGGGACTCCCTACGAGCAGTACTTC
.	TRBD1	TRBV25-1	TRBJ2-1	CASSEFYRQGQGAGGEFSYNEQFF	TGTGCCAGCAGTGAATTCTATCGGCAGGGACAGGGGGCCGGGGGGGAGTTTTCCTACAATGAGCAGTTCTTC
many	.	TRBV7-9	TRBJ2-1	CASSLVRGPYNEQFF	TGTGCCAGCAGCTTAGTGCGGGGCCCTTACAATGAGCAGTTCTTC